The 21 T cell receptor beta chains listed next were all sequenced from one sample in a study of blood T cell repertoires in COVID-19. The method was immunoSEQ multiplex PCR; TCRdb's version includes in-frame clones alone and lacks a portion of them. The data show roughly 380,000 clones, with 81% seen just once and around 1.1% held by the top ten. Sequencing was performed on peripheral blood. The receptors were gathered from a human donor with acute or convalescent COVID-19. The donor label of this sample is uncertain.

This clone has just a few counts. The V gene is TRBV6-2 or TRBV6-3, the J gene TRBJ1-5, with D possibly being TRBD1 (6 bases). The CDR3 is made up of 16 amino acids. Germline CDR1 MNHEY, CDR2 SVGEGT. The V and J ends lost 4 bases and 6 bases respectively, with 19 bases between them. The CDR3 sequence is CASSLISPQGLQPQHF. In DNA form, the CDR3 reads TGTGCCAGCAGTTTAATTTCGCCACAGGGTCTTCAGCCCCAGCATTTT.

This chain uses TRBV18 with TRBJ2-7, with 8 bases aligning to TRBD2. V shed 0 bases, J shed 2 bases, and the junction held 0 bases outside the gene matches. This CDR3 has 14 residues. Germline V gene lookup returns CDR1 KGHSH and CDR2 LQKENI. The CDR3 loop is CASSPPGLAYEQYF. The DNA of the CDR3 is TGTGCCAGCTCACCACCGGGACTAGCCTACGAGCAGTACTTC.

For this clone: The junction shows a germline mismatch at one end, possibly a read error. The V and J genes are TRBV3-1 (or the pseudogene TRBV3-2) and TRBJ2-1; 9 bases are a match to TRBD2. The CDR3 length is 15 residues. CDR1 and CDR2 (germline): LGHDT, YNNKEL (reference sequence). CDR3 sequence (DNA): TGTGCCAGCAGCCGGGGACTAGCCTCCTCCAATGAGCAGTTCTTC. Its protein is CASSRGLASSNEQFF.

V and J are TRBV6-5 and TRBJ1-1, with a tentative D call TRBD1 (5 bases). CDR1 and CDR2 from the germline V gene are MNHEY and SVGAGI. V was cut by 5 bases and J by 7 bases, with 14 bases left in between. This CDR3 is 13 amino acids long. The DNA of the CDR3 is TGTGCCAGCAGTCCCTGGGGTCAGGGTGAAGCTTTCTTT. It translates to CASSPWGQGEAFF.

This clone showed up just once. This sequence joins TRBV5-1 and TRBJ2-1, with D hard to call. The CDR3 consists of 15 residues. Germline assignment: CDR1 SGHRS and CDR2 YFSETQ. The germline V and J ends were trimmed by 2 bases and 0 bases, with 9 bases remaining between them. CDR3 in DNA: TGCGCCAGCAGCTTTCAGGTCAGCTCCTACAATGAGCAGTTCTTC. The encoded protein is CASSFQVSSYNEQFF.

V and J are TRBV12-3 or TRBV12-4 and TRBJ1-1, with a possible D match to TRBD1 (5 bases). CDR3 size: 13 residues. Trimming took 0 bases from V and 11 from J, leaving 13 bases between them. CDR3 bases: TGTGCCAGCAGTTTAGCCCAGGGTTTGAGTGCTTTCTTT. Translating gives CASSLAQGLSAFF.

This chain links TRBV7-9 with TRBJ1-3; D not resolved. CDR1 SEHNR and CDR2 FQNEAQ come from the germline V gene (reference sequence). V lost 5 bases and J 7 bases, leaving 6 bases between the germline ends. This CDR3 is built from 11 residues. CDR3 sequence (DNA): TGTGCCAGCAGCCCAATTAACACCATATATTTT. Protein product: CASSPINTIYF.

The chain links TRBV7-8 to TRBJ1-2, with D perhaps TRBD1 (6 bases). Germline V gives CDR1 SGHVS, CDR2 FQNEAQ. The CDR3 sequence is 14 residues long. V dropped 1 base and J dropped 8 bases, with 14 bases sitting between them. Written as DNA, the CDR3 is TGTGCCAGCAGCTTAGTTGGGGGCGTGGGGGGCTACACCTTC. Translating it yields CASSLVGGVGGYTF.

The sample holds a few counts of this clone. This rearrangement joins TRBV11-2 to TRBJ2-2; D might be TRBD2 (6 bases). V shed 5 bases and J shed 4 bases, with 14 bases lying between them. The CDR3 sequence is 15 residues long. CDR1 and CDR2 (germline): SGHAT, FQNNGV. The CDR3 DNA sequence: TGTGCCAGCAGCGTGGGACTCGCGAGCACCGGGGAGCTGTTTTTT. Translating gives CASSVGLASTGELFF.

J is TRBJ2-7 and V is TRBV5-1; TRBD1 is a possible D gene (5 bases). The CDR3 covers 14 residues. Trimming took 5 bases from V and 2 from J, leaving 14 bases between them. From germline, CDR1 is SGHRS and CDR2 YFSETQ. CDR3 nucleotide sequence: TGCGCCAGCAGTACCCGCCAGGGAACCTACGAGCAGTACTTC. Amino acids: CASSTRQGTYEQYF.

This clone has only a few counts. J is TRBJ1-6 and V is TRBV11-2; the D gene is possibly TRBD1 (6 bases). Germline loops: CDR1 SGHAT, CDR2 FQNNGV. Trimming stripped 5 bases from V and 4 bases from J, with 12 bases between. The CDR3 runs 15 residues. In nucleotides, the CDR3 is TGTGCCAGCAGCCCAGGGGACGTGTATAATTCACCCCTCCACTTT. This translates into CASSPGDVYNSPLHF.

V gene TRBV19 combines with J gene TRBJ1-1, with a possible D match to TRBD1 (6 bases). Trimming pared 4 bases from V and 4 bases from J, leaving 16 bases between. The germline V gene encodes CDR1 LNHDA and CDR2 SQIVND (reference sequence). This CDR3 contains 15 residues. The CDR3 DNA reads TGTGCCAGTAGTAGGACAGCCCCTTACTCCACTGAAGCTTTCTTT. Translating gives CASSRTAPYSTEAFF. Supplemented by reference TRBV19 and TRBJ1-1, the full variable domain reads DGGITQSPKYLFRKEGQNVTLSCEQNLNHDAMYWYRQDPGQGLRLIYYSQIVNDFQKGDIAEGYSVSREKKESFPLTVTSAQKNPTAFYLCASSRTAPYSTEAFFGQGTRLTVV.

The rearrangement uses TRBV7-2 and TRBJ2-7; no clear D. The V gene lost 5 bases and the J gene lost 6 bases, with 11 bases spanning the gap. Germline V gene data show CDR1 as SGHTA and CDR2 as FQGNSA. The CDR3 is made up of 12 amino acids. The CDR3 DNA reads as TGTGCCAGCAGCCCCCGGTCCCGCGAGCAGTACTTC. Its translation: CASSPRSREQYF.

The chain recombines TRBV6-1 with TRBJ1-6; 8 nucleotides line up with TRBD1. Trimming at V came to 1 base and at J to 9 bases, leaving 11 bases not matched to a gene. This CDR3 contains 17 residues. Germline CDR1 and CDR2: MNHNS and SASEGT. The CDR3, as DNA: TGTGCCAGCAGTGAAGGGACAGGGAAGAGGTTAGGTTCACCCCTCCACTTT. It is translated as CASSEGTGKRLGSPLHF.

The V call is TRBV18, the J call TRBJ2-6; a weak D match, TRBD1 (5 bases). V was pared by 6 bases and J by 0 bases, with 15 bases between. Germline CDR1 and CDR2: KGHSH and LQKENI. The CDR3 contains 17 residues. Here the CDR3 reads CASSQQDNGSGANVLTF. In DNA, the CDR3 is TGTGCCAGCTCTCAACAGGATAACGGCTCTGGGGCCAACGTCCTGACTTTC. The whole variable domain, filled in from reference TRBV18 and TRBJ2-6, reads NAGVMQNPRHLVRRRGQEARLRCSPMKGHSHVYWYRQLPEEGLKFMVYLQKENIIDESGMPKERFSAEFPKEGPSILRIQQVVRGDSAAYFCASSQQDNGSGANVLTFGAGSRLTVL.

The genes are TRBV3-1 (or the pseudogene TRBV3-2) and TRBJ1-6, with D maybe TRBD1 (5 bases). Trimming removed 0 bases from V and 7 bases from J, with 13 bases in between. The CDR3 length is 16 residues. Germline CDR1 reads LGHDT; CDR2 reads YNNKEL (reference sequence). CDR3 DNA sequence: TGTGCCAGCAGCCAAGATGAGGCAGGGTTAAATTCACCCCTCCACTTT. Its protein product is CASSQDEAGLNSPLHF.

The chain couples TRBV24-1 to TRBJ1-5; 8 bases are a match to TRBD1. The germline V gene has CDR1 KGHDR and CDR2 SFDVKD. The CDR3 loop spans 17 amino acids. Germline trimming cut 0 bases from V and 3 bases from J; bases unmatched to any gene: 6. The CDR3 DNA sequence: TGTGCCACCAGTGATTTGCGGACAGGGATCCTCAATCAGCCCCAGCATTTT. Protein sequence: CATSDLRTGILNQPQHF.

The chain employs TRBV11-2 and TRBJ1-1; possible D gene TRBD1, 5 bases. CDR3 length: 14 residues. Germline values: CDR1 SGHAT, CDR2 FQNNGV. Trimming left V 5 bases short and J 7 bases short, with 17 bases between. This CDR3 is CASSGDRQRNEAFF. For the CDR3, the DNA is TGTGCCAGCAGCGGGGATAGACAGCGTAATGAAGCTTTCTTT.

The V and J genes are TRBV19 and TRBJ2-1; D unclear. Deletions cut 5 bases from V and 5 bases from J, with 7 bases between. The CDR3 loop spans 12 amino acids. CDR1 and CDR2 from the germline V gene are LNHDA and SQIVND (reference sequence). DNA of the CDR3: TGTGCCAGTAGTCACAACCACAATGAGCAGTTCTTC. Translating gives CASSHNHNEQFF. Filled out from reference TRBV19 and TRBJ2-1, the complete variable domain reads DGGITQSPKYLFRKEGQNVTLSCEQNLNHDAMYWYRQDPGQGLRLIYYSQIVNDFQKGDIAEGYSVSREKKESFPLTVTSAQKNPTAFYLCASSHNHNEQFFGPGTRLTVL.

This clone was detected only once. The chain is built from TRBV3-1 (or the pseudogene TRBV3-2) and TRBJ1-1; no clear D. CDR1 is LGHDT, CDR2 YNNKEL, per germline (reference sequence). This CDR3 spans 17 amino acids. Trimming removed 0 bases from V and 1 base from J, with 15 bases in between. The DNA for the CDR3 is TGTGCCAGCAGCCAAGAACGGCGGGGTCGGGGGAACACTGAAGCTTTCTTT. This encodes CASSQERRGRGNTEAFF.

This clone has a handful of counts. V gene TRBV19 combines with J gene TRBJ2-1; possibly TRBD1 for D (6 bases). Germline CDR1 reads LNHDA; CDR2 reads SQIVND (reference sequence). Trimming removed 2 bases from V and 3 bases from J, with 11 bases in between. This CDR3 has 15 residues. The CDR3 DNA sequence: TGTGCCAGTAGTATATGGGGGCGCGTCTACAATGAGCAGTTCTTC. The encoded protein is CASSIWGRVYNEQFF.